The 15 T cell receptor beta chains in this list originate from one sample, sequenced in a study of spatial heterogeneity in lung cancer. Specified time point: sample taken at primary tumor resection. In TCRdb, the 5' RACE reads were re-called with MiXCR into one record per CDR3 protein. The sample carries about 38,000 distinct CDR3 sequences, roughly 8% recorded once. The input for sequencing was PBMCs, taken at surgery. These receptors were obtained from a male donor with early-stage non-small cell lung cancer.

In its sample, this clonotype was seen many times. The rearrangement uses TRBV5-5 and TRBJ1-1; D unclear. Looked up from germline, CDR1 is SGHKS and CDR2 is YYEKEE (reference sequence). The ends were cut back, 0 bases at V and 3 bases at J, with 9 bases in the middle. CDR3 length equals 14 residues. The DNA for the CDR3 is TGTGCCAGCAGCTTGGCCGGGATGGACACTGAAGCTTTCTTT. It yields the protein CASSLAGMDTEAFF.

Details on this clonotype: A much larger clone lies a single base off, so this may be a read error. The chain is built from TRBV9 and TRBJ1-4; TRBD1 agrees at 7 bases. Germline V lookup: CDR1 SGDLS, CDR2 YYNGEE. The CDR3 is 14 residues long. The CDR3 reads CASIIRDRSEELFF. The CDR3 DNA reads TGTGCCAGCATTATACGGGACAGATCTGAAGAACTGTTTTTT.

At least ten counts were recorded for this clonotype. This rearrangement joins TRBV29-1 to TRBJ2-3; D is perhaps TRBD1 (5 bases). The CDR3 runs 14 residues. Germline V gene lookup returns CDR1 SQVTM and CDR2 ANQGSEA. V was cut by 5 bases and J by 5 bases, with 17 bases left in between. The chain's CDR3 is CSVPIGAWEDTQYF. The CDR3 nucleotides read TGCAGCGTTCCGATAGGGGCTTGGGAAGATACGCAGTATTTT.

This clonotype showed up many times. The CDR3 loop reads CASSYLQGAGQPQHF. CDR3 bases: TGTGCCAGCAGTTACTTACAGGGGGCAGGTCAGCCCCAGCATTTT. V gene TRBV6-2 or TRBV6-3 combines with J gene TRBJ1-5, with 9 bases matching TRBD1. V shed 1 base, J shed 6 bases, and the junction held 4 bases outside the gene matches. The CDR3 length is 15 residues. The germline V gene has CDR1 MNHEY and CDR2 SVGEGT.

This clonotype was counted between two and nine times. The chain uses TRBV20-1 and TRBJ2-3; D may be TRBD1 (6 bases). The CDR3 has 14 residues. V lost 1 base to trimming and J lost 5 bases, with 13 bases between them. Germline-derived CDR1 and CDR2 are DFQATT and SNEGSKA (reference sequence). In nucleotides, the CDR3 is TGCAGTGCTAGAGGGGGCAGGGGAAGAGATACGCAGTATTTT. It codes for CSARGGRGRDTQYF.

A few counts support this clonotype. The CDR3 spells CASTTSTGGVDTQYF. In nucleotides, the CDR3 is TGTGCCAGCACCACGTCAACCGGGGGGGTCGATACGCAGTATTTT. The J gene is TRBJ2-3, the V gene TRBV12-3 or TRBV12-4; TRBD2 aligns across 8 bases. This CDR3 has 15 residues. Losses at the gene ends were 7 bases for V and 6 bases for J; bases not matched to a gene: 12.

This clonotype was counted at least ten times. The V call is TRBV15, the J call TRBJ1-2; 7 bases agree with TRBD1. V lost 1 base to trimming and J lost 8 bases; unmatched junction nucleotides: 7. Germline lookup yields CDR1 LNHNV and CDR2 YYDKDF (reference sequence). The CDR3 sequence is 14 residues long. The DNA of the CDR3 is TGTGCCACCAGCAGAGTTGCAGGGGGATACGGCTACACCTTC. Its protein is CATSRVAGGYGYTF.

This clonotype appeared many times. V is TRBV6-2 or TRBV6-3 and J is TRBJ1-5; possibly TRBD1 for D (5 bases). This CDR3 has 12 amino acids. Germline values: CDR1 MNHEY, CDR2 SVGEGT. Trimming removed 6 bases from V and 7 bases from J, with 10 bases in between. The CDR3 is CASRLGGQPQHF. The CDR3 DNA follows: TGTGCCAGCAGGCTCGGGGGACAGCCCCAGCATTTT.

This clonotype was seen ten or more times. This chain's CDR3 is CASSLTWRSNNQPQHF. The DNA for the CDR3 is TGCGCCAGCAGCCTTACGTGGCGATCTAACAATCAGCCCCAGCATTTT. The chain recombines TRBV4-3 with TRBJ1-5; no clear D. Germline CDR1 LGHNA, CDR2 YSLEER. Deletions cut 4 bases from V and 3 bases from J, with 16 bases between. The length of the CDR3 is 16 residues.

V is TRBV5-1 and J is TRBJ2-7, with D perhaps matching TRBD1 (6 bases). V lost 3 bases, J lost 1 base, and 11 bases lay in between. CDR3 size: 14 residues. Germline assignment: CDR1 SGHRS and CDR2 YFSETQ. CDR3 coding DNA: TGCGCCAGCAGCTCCCGACAGGAATCCTACGAGCAGTACTTC. Protein sequence: CASSSRQESYEQYF.

This clonotype was observed many times. The CDR3 here is CASSLVTDAGNEQFF. CDR3 bases: TGTGCCAGCAGCTTAGTCACGGACGCAGGGAATGAGCAGTTCTTC. The chain links TRBV7-8 to TRBJ2-1, with D possibly being TRBD1 (5 bases). The CDR3 is made up of 15 amino acids. CDR1 and CDR2 (germline): SGHVS, FQNEAQ. V was cut by 1 base and J by 7 bases, with 14 bases left in between.

This clonotype was observed many times. The chain combines TRBV24-1 with TRBJ1-2, with a tentative D call TRBD1 (5 bases). Germline CDR1 is KGHDR and CDR2 is SFDVKD. The CDR3 totals 16 residues. V gave up 4 bases and J gave up 0 bases, with 14 bases separating them. The CDR3 is CATSDSKDNSNYGYTF. Written as DNA, the CDR3 is TGTGCCACCAGTGACTCCAAGGACAATTCTAACTATGGCTACACCTTC.

This clonotype was recorded a few times. The V gene is TRBV6-5, the J gene TRBJ2-7; D tentatively fits TRBD1 or TRBD2 (6 bases each). The V gene lost 4 bases and the J gene lost 3 bases, with 13 bases spanning the gap. This CDR3 contains 14 residues. Looked up from germline, CDR1 is MNHEY and CDR2 is SVGAGI. The CDR3 DNA reads TGTGCCAGCAGTTTCTCAGGGGAGGACTACGAGCAGTACGTC. Protein: CASSFSGEDYEQYV.

This clonotype appeared many times. The J gene is TRBJ1-1, the V gene TRBV25-1; the D gene is possibly TRBD1 (5 bases). Trimming cost V 6 bases and J 3 bases, with 14 bases left between them. There are 14 residues in the CDR3. From germline, CDR1 is MGHDK and CDR2 SYGVNS. Here the CDR3 reads CASSATGSHTEAFF. CDR3 sequence (DNA): TGTGCCAGCAGCGCTACAGGATCCCACACTGAAGCTTTCTTT.

This clonotype appeared a few times. The V and J genes are TRBV3-1 and TRBJ2-5; D is unresolved. The CDR3 loop spans 12 amino acids. Trimming shortened V by 4 bases and J by 2 bases, and 5 bases separated the two germline ends. Germline loops: CDR1 LGHDT, CDR2 YNNKEL (reference sequence). In nucleotides, the CDR3 is TGTGCCAGCAGCCGCCATCAAGAGACCCAGTACTTC. Amino acid sequence: CASSRHQETQYF.